The clone carrying this T cell receptor (beta chain) counts as medium-sized. The entry originates in a study of early T cells in non-severe SARS-CoV-2 infection. TCRdb re-derived calls from the 5' RACE reads in MiXCR, one entry per CDR3 protein. The sample records 25,000 or so distinct CDR3 sequences, roughly 6% being singletons. Sequencing was carried out using whole blood. The receptor comes from an adult who was a healthcare worker with PCR-confirmed SARS-CoV-2 infection or an uninfected control (not recorded which).

CDR3 nucleotides: TGCAGTGCTAGCGGAGGGGGGGACACTGAAGCTTTCTTT. Translated, it gives CSASGGGDTEAFF. The chain has TRBV20-1 and TRBJ1-1; tentative D call: TRBD1 (6 bases). The CDR3 covers 13 residues. The V end was cut by 3 bases, the J end by 3 bases, with 11 bases between. Germline V gene lookup returns CDR1 DFQATT and CDR2 SNEGSKA (reference sequence).